This TCR beta chain was sequenced for a study of T cell changes during pregnancy in multiple sclerosis. This clone appeared once. Repertoires were generated with immunoSEQ multiplex PCR, while TCRdb's copy carries only in-frame clones and drops some. The sample yields tens of thousands of clones, roughly 92% seen once. Trimming at V came to 3 bases and at J to 1 base, leaving 4 bases not matched to a gene. CDR3 length equals 15 residues. Per the germline V gene, CDR1 is LNHDA and CDR2 is SQIVND (reference sequence). This sequence originates from a female donor with multiple sclerosis, enrolled in a pregnancy study. This chain connects TRBV19 to TRBJ2-7; 9 nucleotides match TRBD1. The starting material was CD8+ T cells from peripheral blood mononuclear cells, obtained in the third trimester of pregnancy. CDR3 residues: CASSIGTGKSYEQYF. The CDR3, as DNA: TGTGCCAGTAGTATTGGGACAGGGAAGTCCTACGAGCAGTACTTC.